These 26 T cell receptor beta chains were sequenced from one sample in a study of blood T cells in healthy people across ages. A sample-barcoded 5' primer and a J-beta primer mix were used in a second PCR of roughly 7 to 11 cycles. MiXCR was run by TCRdb on the 5' RACE reads, yielding one entry per CDR3 protein. The top ten hold 2.1% of the sample, which has 1.5 million to 2 million distinct CDR3 sequences, around 50% seen once. The sequenced sample was blood. The source of these receptors is a woman aged 40 to 49 in good health.

V usage is TRBV29-1 and J usage is TRBJ1-4; TRBD1 matches at 8 bases. V shed 4 bases and J 4 bases; nucleotides not matched to a gene: 5. CDR3 size: 14 residues. Looked up from germline, CDR1 is SQVTM and CDR2 is ANQGSEA. The CDR3: CSVASTGGNEKLFF. DNA for the CDR3: TGCAGCGTTGCCTCTACAGGGGGTAATGAAAAACTGTTTTTT.

V is TRBV20-1 and J is TRBJ2-5; 7 bases map to TRBD2. V lost 5 bases, J lost 1 base, and 10 bases stayed unmatched. This CDR3 spans 15 amino acids. Germline CDR1 DFQATT, CDR2 SNEGSKA (reference sequence). The CDR3 region is CSAPRGLKIQETQYF. The CDR3 bases are TGCAGTGCTCCGAGGGGACTAAAAATCCAAGAGACCCAGTACTTC.

The V call is TRBV2, the J call TRBJ2-3, with 10 bases lining up with TRBD1. This CDR3 is 16 amino acids long. Trimming at V came to 5 bases and at J to 1 base, leaving 6 bases not matched to a gene. From germline, CDR1 is SNHLY and CDR2 FYNNEI. CDR3 DNA: TGTGCCAGCAGTCCGACAGGGGGCTGGGGCACAGATACGCAGTATTTT. It specifies CASSPTGGWGTDTQYF. Looking up the rest from reference TRBV2 and TRBJ2-3 gives the full variable domain: EPEVTQTPSHQVTQMGQEVILRCVPISNHLYFYWYRQILGQKVEFLVSFYNNEISEKSEIFDDQFSVERPDGSNFTLKIRSTKLEDSAMYFCASSPTGGWGTDTQYFGPGTRLTVL.

In its sample, this clonotype was seen a few times. The rearrangement joins TRBV28 to TRBJ2-5, with TRBD2 matching over 9 bases. The CDR3 is 16 amino acids. Per germline, CDR1 MDHEN and CDR2 SYDVKM. After removal of 5 bases from V and 3 bases from J, the junction contained 10 bases not matched to a gene. This CDR3 is CASSRILAGDKETQYF. CDR3 DNA sequence: TGTGCCAGCAGTCGGATACTAGCGGGTGACAAAGAGACCCAGTACTTC.

In its sample, this clonotype was seen a few times. CDR3 in DNA: TGTGCCAGCCCTTCCGACACTGAAGCTTTCTTT. It is translated as CASPSDTEAFF. The chain has TRBV28 and TRBJ1-1; no definite D call. CDR1 and CDR2 from the germline V gene are MDHEN and SYDVKM. Trimming took off 8 bases at V and 3 bases at J, with 7 bases between the two ends. The CDR3 is made up of 11 amino acids.

The rearrangement links TRBV7-8 to TRBJ2-4, with D perhaps being TRBD1 or TRBD2 (5 bases each). The CDR3 runs to 16 residues. V lost 3 bases and J lost 0, with 12 bases in between. Germline V lookup: CDR1 SGHVS, CDR2 FQNEAQ. CDR3 sequence reads: CASSLTGGLAKNIQYF. In DNA, the CDR3 is TGTGCCAGCAGCTTGACTGGGGGTTTAGCCAAAAACATTCAGTACTTC.

The V gene is TRBV6-1, the J gene TRBJ1-5; 9 nucleotides match TRBD1. The V and J ends lost 6 bases and 0 bases, in that order; junction bases with no gene match: 9. From germline, CDR1 is MNHNS and CDR2 SASEGT. The CDR3 runs 17 residues. DNA for the CDR3: TGTGCCAGCAGGCTAACAGGGGGCGAGGATAGCAATCAGCCCCAGCATTTT. This encodes CASRLTGGEDSNQPQHF.

The V call is TRBV5-1, the J call TRBJ2-1; D remains ambiguous. Looked up from germline, CDR1 is SGHRS and CDR2 is YFSETQ. Deletions cut 4 bases from V and 10 bases from J, with 15 bases between. The CDR3 runs to 13 residues. CDR3 loop: CASSPGLGGEQFF. The DNA of the CDR3 is TGCGCCAGCAGCCCGGGTCTGGGCGGCGAGCAGTTCTTC.

The table lists this clonotype with a few counts. The chain joins TRBV12-3 or TRBV12-4 to TRBJ1-6; D is possibly TRBD1 (6 bases). V was cut by 7 bases and J by 5 bases, with 18 bases left in between. The CDR3 has 16 residues. The CDR3 loop reads CASTPTGQGNNSPLHF. DNA of the CDR3: TGTGCCAGCACCCCAACCGGGCAGGGGAATAATTCACCCCTCCACTTT.

V is TRBV7-2 and J is TRBJ1-2; D uncertain. This CDR3 has 13 amino acids. Germline CDR1 and CDR2: SGHTA and FQGNSA. V was shortened by 2 bases and J by 7 bases, with 11 bases between the two germline ends. The CDR3 DNA is TGTGCCAGCAGCTTATCAATGTGGGGTGGCTACACCTTC. This gives the protein CASSLSMWGGYTF.

The V gene is TRBV28, the J gene TRBJ2-3; 8 bases agree with TRBD1. V gave up 3 bases and J gave up 6 bases; unmatched junction bases: 8. Germline lookup yields CDR1 MDHEN and CDR2 SYDVKM. This CDR3 has 15 residues. In DNA form, the CDR3 reads TGTGCCAGCAGTTTTAGGGACAGGCACATGGATACGCAGTATTTT. The encoded protein is CASSFRDRHMDTQYF.

This clonotype has more than one count but fewer than ten. CDR3 sequence: CAYLQLWGQTGAGANVLTF. The CDR3 DNA is TGTGCCTACCTCCAGCTTTGGGGGCAAACGGGTGCTGGGGCCAACGTCCTGACTTTC. This chain links TRBV2 with TRBJ2-6; a possible D gene is TRBD1 (6 bases). V was trimmed by 11 bases and J by 2 bases, leaving 28 bases between them. The CDR3 extends over 19 amino acids. Per germline, CDR1 SNHLY and CDR2 FYNNEI.

The rearrangement links TRBV29-1 to TRBJ2-7; the D call may be TRBD1 or TRBD2 (5 bases each). CDR3 length: 13 amino acids. Germline CDR1 reads SQVTM; CDR2 reads ANQGSEA. V was pared by 5 bases and J by 6 bases, with 17 bases between. In DNA form, the CDR3 reads TGCAGCGTTTTCCAGGGCGAGAGGGGCGAGCAGTACTTC. Translation gives CSVFQGERGEQYF.

Notes on this clonotype: It is likely a read error, because the conserved phenylalanine at the end of the CDR3 is missing. DNA of the CDR3: TGTGCCAGCAGTACTGAGGACAACAGGCGGTATGAGCAGTTCTTA. Translated, it gives CASSTEDNRRYEQFL. The V call is TRBV28, the J call TRBJ2-1; weak D call: TRBD1 (5 bases). Trimming took 5 bases from V and 8 from J, leaving 19 bases between them. The CDR3 is made up of 15 amino acids. The germline CDR1 and CDR2 sequences are MDHEN and SYDVKM.

There are a few counts of this clonotype. At one end the junction does not follow the germline gene, possibly because of a read error. This chain links TRBV20-1 with TRBJ1-2; D is ambiguous. Germline V gene sequence: CDR1 DFQATT, CDR2 SNEGSKA (reference sequence). This CDR3 has 9 amino acids. CDR3 bases: TGTAAGGGAAACTATGGCTACACCTTC. It is translated as CKGNYGYTF.

In the case of this clonotype: A read error may be the cause here, since a much bigger clone is one base away. The chain employs TRBV15 and TRBJ2-6; 7 bases fit TRBD1. J was trimmed by 4 bases and V by 4 bases; bases with no gene match: 4. CDR3 size: 15 residues. Germline V gives CDR1 LNHNV, CDR2 YYDKDF (reference sequence). DNA for the CDR3: TGTGCCACCAGCAAACAGGGGTCCGGGGCCAACGTCCTGACTTTC. Translating it yields CATSKQGSGANVLTF.

The chain has TRBV5-5 and TRBJ2-1; 9 nucleotides line up with TRBD2. V lost 0 bases and J lost 9; bases outside the gene matches: 7. CDR1 and CDR2 (germline): SGHKS, YYEKEE (reference sequence). This CDR3 has 15 residues. The CDR3 sequence is CASSLESGGTFEQFF. The CDR3 region has the DNA TGTGCCAGCAGCTTGGAGAGCGGGGGGACCTTTGAGCAGTTCTTC.

This rearrangement joins TRBV19 to TRBJ1-1; TRBD1 agrees at 7 bases. Per the germline V gene, CDR1 is LNHDA and CDR2 is SQIVND (reference sequence). The CDR3 is 17 residues long. With V trimmed by 3 bases and J by 1 base, 11 bases remained unmatched. CDR3 amino acids: CASSMGQIPRRNTEAFF. The CDR3 bases are TGTGCCAGTAGTATGGGACAGATCCCCCGGCGGAACACTGAAGCTTTCTTT.

This rearrangement joins TRBV5-1 to TRBJ2-5; unclear D gene. The CDR3 runs 15 residues. Trimming left V 4 bases short and J 1 base short, with 14 bases between. Germline assignment: CDR1 SGHRS and CDR2 YFSETQ. The CDR3 DNA reads as TGCGCCAGCAGCCCAGAGCCTAGTATCCAAGAGACCCAGTACTTC. Protein: CASSPEPSIQETQYF.

The chain links TRBV18 to TRBJ2-5, with 9 bases lining up with TRBD2. Trimming took 1 base from V and 11 from J; bases not matched to a gene: 11. In germline, CDR1 is KGHSH, CDR2 LQKENI. CDR3 length equals 15 residues. The CDR3 DNA follows: TGTGCCAGCTCACCACGACTAGCGGCGTACAATGAGCAGTACTTC. Residues: CASSPRLAAYNEQYF.

The sample holds a few counts of this clonotype. The gene calls are TRBV20-1 and TRBJ1-2; D unresolved. The V gene lost 2 bases and the J gene lost 4 bases, with 2 bases spanning the gap. Germline assignment: CDR1 DFQATT and CDR2 SNEGSKA (reference sequence). The length of the CDR3 is 10 residues. The CDR3 sequence: CSARFYGYTF. The CDR3 DNA is TGCAGTGCTAGATTCTATGGCTACACCTTC.

The chain recombines TRBV10-3 with TRBJ2-7; no reliable D call. V lost 3 bases and J 7 bases, leaving 13 bases between the germline ends. The V gene's germline CDR1 is ENHRY and CDR2 SYGVKD. The CDR3 has 13 amino acids. In DNA, the CDR3 is TGTGCCATCAGTGAACCACCGTTGGGTGAGCAGTACTTC. It is translated as CAISEPPLGEQYF.

This chain joins TRBV25-1 and TRBJ1-2; possible D gene TRBD1, 5 bases. This CDR3 comprises 18 residues. The V end was cut by 5 bases, the J end by 4 bases, with 26 bases between. From germline, CDR1 is MGHDK and CDR2 SYGVNS. CDR3 loop: CASSKGTGPTTSFYGYTF. CDR3 in DNA: TGTGCCAGCAGTAAGGGGACGGGGCCGACTACTTCATTCTATGGCTACACCTTC.

This clonotype has ten or more counts. The gene calls are TRBV29-1 and TRBJ2-7; no definite D call. V lost 4 bases to trimming and J lost 0 bases, with 4 bases between them. Germline-derived CDR1 and CDR2 are SQVTM and ANQGSEA. The CDR3 is 11 amino acids. This CDR3 reads CSVVHSYEQYF. DNA of the CDR3: TGCAGCGTTGTGCACTCCTACGAGCAGTACTTC.

This chain uses TRBV7-6 with TRBJ2-4; 16 bases are shared with TRBD2. J gave up 7 bases and V 7 bases, and 16 bases lay outside the gene matches. Germline CDR1 is SGHVS and CDR2 is FNYEAQ. This CDR3 region has 19 residues. CDR3 nucleotide sequence: TGTGCCAGCAACCCCGGGACTAGCGGGGGGGCTGGCCTGGGTAACATTCAGTACTTC. This gives the protein CASNPGTSGGAGLGNIQYF. Full variable domain (rest looked up from reference TRBV7-6 and TRBJ2-4): GAGVSQSPRYKVTKRGQDVALRCDPISGHVSLYWYRQALGQGPEFLTYFNYEAQQDKSGLPNDRFSAERPEGSISTLTIQRTEQRDSAMYRCASNPGTSGGAGLGNIQYFGAGTRLSVL.

This clonotype was counted between two and nine times. V is TRBV6-2 or TRBV6-3 and J is TRBJ2-3, with D uncertain. The V end was cut by 3 bases, the J end by 0 bases, with 7 bases between. Germline V gene data show CDR1 as MNHEY and CDR2 as SVGEGT. CDR3 length: 14 residues. CDR3 amino acids: CASSYWQSTDTQYF. The CDR3 DNA reads as TGTGCCAGCAGTTATTGGCAAAGCACAGATACGCAGTATTTT.